At least ten counts were recorded for the clone carrying this T cell receptor (beta chain). Its matching antigen is unknown. The length of the CDR3 is 15 residues. From germline, CDR1 is MDHEN and CDR2 SYDVKM. The V and J ends lost 3 bases and 8 bases respectively, with 16 bases between them. This entry belongs to a study of breast tumors, draining lymph nodes, adjacent tissues. Study-wide results and caveats: Luminal-like breast cancer showed significantly higher tumor–nontumor repertoire similarity than basal-like. Tumor T cell lymph node origin was a supported hypothesis, not proven. Tumors had less TCR diversity than lymph nodes, more than nontumor tissue.

TCRdb itself ran the multiplex PCR reads through MiXCR, one entry per CDR3 protein. This sample has 30,000 to 35,000 distinct CDR3 sequences, with roughly two thirds found just once. The sequence derives from a female donor with breast cancer. Some clones in this sample may be carry-over from other donors' samples. Sequencing used breast tumor tissue. The chain links TRBV28 to TRBJ1-4; perhaps TRBD1 as D (6 bases). CDR3 bases: TGTGCCAGCAGTTTTGGGGGGGCTGGGGAGGAAAAACTGTTTTTT. Translating gives CASSFGGAGEEKLFF.